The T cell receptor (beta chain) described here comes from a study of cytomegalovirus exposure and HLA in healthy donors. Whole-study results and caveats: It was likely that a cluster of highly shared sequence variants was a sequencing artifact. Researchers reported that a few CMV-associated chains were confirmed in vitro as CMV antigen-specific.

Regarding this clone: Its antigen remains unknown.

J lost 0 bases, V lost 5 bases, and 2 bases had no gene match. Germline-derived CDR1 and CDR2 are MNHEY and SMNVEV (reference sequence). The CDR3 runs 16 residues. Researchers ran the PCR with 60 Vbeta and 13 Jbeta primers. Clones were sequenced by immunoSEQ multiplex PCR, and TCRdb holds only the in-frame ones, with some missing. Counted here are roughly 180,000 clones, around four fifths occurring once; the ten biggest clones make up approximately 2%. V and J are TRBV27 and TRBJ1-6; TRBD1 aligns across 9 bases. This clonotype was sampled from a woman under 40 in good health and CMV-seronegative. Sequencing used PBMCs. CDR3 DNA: TGTGCCAGCAGTGACAGGGGGAGCTCCTATAATTCACCCCTCCACTTT. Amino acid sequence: CASSDRGSSYNSPLHF.